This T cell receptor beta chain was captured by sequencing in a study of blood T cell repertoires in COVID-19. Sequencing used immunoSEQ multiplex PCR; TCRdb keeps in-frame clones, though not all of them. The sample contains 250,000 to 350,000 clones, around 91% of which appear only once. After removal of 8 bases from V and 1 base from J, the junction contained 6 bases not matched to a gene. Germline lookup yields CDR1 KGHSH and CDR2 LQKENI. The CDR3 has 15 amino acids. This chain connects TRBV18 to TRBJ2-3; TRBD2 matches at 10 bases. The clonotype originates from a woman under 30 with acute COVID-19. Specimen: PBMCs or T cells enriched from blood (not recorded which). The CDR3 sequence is CASHNGTSGTDTQYF. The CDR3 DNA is TGTGCCAGCCACAACGGGACTAGCGGCACAGATACGCAGTATTTT.